The 4 T cell receptor beta chains below come from one sample, sequenced in a study of T cells after posttransplantation cyclophosphamide. TCRdb's table, derived via immunoSEQ multiplex PCR, lists solely in-frame clones and lacks some. Observed in the sample are 35,000 to 45,000 clones, none of them singletons. Sample: PBMCs. These receptor sequences come from a man aged 35 to 55 in good health, CMV-negative, and a related stem cell transplant donor.

This clone appeared many times. The rearrangement uses TRBV7-9 and TRBJ1-3; 7 nucleotides align to TRBD1. This CDR3 has 14 residues. Trimming removed 5 bases from V and 3 bases from J; junction bases left unmatched: 4. Germline CDR1 and CDR2: SEHNR and FQNEAQ (reference sequence). Here the CDR3 reads CASSRRDSGNTIYF. For the CDR3, the DNA is TGTGCCAGCAGCCGACGGGACAGTGGAAACACCATATATTTT.

This clone showed up many times. The gene calls are TRBV15 and TRBJ2-7; D might be TRBD2 (6 bases). V lost 0 bases, J lost 1 base, and 10 bases lay in between. CDR1 and CDR2 (germline): LNHNV, YYDKDF (reference sequence). The CDR3 totals 15 residues. The CDR3 region has the DNA TGTGCCACCAGCAGAGATATGGGACTTTCCTACGAGCAGTACGTC. Its protein is CATSRDMGLSYEQYV.

This clone came up many times. This sequence joins TRBV10-3 and TRBJ2-1; the match to TRBD1 covers 9 bases. The CDR3 extends over 16 amino acids. The germline V gene has CDR1 ENHRY and CDR2 SYGVKD. J gave up 8 bases and V 0 bases, and 8 bases lay outside the gene matches. DNA of the CDR3: TGTGCCATCAGTGAGTCGTATCCGACAGGGGGATATGAGCAGTTCTTC. Residues: CAISESYPTGGYEQFF.

This clone occurred many times. The genes are TRBV5-5 and TRBJ1-1, with 9 bases identical to TRBD1. The CDR3 loop spans 15 amino acids. The junction had 9 bases not matched to a gene; V was cut back by 4 bases and J by 5 bases. Germline CDR1 is SGHKS and CDR2 is YYEKEE (reference sequence). Written as DNA, the CDR3 is TGTGCCAGCAGCCTCGACAGGGGGGCGAGGACTGAAGCTTTCTTT. Translated, it gives CASSLDRGARTEAFF.